This entry concerns a single TCR beta chain. Its cognate antigen is unknown. Treatment in this sample: approximately 10-day PBMC culture with coronavirus spike peptide pools or control peptides (ViraFEST assay). The CDR3 covers 13 residues. V shed 4 bases and J shed 9 bases, with 14 bases lying between them. Germline V gives CDR1 SGHRS, CDR2 YFSETQ. The data belong to a study of vaccination and CD4 T cells after COVID-19. Whole-study context: The cells in question were stimulated using overlapping spike peptides derived from SARS-CoV-2, HCoV-NL63, HCoV-OC43 and HCoV-229E.

The study's findings and limits: The study found median SARS-CoV-2-reactive clonotypes rising from about 20 to 38, not significantly.

Sequenced with the Oncomine TCR Beta short-read assay was DNA taken from cultured CD4+ T cells. TCRdb re-derived calls from the PCR reads in MiXCR, one entry per CDR3 protein. Among some 13,000 distinct CDR3 sequences listed, 25% to 30% were seen once. This chain joins TRBV5-1 and TRBJ2-1; no clear D gene. The source is a human donor who had recovered from COVID-19. The sequencing sample was made of CD4+ T cells from blood, cultured in vitro. The CDR3 DNA reads TGCGCCAGCAGCCAAGGTTGGGCCGGTGAGCAGTTCTTC. Its translation: CASSQGWAGEQFF.